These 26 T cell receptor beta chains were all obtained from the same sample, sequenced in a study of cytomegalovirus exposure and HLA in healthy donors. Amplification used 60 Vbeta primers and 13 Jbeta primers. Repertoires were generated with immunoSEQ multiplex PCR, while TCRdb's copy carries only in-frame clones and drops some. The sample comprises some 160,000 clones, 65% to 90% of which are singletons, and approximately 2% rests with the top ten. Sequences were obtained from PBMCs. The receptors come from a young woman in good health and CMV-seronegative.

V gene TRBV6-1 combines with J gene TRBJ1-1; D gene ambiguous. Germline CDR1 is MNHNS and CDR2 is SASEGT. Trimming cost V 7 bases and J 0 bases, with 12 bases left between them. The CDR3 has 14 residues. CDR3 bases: TGTGCCAGCATGAGGTTGCAGTTGAACACTGAAGCTTTCTTT. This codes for CASMRLQLNTEAFF.

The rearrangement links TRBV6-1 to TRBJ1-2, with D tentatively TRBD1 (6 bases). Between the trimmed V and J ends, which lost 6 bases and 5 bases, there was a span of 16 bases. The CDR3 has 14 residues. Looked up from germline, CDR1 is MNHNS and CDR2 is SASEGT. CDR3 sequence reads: CASRATGPLYGYTF. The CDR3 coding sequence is TGTGCCAGCAGGGCAACAGGGCCGCTATATGGCTACACCTTC.

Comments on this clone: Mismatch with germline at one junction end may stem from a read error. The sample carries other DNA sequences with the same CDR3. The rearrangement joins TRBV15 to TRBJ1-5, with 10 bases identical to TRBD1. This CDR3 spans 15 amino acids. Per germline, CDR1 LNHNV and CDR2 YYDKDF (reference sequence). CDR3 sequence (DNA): TGTGCCACCAGTCCCGGGACAGGGGACAATCAGCCTCAGCATTTT. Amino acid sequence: CATSPGTGDNQPQHF. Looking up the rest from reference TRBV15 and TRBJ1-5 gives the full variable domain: DAMVIQNPRYQVTQFGKPVTLSCSQTLNHNVMYWYQQKSSQAPKLLFHYYDKDFNNEADTPDNFQSRRPNTSFCFLDIRSPGLGDTAMYLCATSPGTGDNQPQHFGDGTRLSIL.

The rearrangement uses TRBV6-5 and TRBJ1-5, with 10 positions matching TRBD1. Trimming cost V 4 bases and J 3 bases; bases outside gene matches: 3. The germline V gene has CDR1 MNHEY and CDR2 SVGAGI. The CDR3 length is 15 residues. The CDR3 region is CASSSDRGPNQPQHF. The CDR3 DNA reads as TGTGCCAGCAGTTCCGACAGGGGGCCCAATCAGCCCCAGCATTTT.

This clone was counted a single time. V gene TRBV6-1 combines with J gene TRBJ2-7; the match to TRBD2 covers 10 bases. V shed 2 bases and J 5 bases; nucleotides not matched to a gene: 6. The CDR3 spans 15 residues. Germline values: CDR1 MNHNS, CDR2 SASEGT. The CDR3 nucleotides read TGTGCCAGCAGTGAACTAGCGGGAGAACGCGACGAGCAGTACTTC. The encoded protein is CASSELAGERDEQYF.

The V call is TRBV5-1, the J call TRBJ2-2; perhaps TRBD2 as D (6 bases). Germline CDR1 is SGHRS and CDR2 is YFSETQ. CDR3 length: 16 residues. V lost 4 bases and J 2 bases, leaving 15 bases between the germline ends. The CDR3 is CASSLLSGGNTGELFF. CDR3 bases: TGCGCCAGCAGCCTACTTAGCGGAGGTAACACCGGGGAGCTGTTTTTT.

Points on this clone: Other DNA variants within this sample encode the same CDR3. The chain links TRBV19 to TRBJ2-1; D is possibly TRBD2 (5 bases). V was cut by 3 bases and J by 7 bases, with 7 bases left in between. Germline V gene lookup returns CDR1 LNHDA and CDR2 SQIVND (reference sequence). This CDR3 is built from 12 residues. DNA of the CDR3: TGTGCCAGTAGTATCTTAGCGAATGAGCAGTTCTTC. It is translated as CASSILANEQFF.

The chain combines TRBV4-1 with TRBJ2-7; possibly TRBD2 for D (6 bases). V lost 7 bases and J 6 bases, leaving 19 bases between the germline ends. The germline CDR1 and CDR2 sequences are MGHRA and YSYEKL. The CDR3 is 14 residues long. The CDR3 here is CASTLGPGGVEQYF. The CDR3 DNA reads TGCGCCAGCACCCTCGGACCCGGAGGGGTCGAGCAGTACTTC.

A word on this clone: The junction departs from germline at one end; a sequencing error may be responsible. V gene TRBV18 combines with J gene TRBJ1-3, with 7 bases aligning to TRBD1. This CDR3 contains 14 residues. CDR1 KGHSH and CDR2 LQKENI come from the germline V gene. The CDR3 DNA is TGTGCCAGCTCACCCGGGACAGATGGAAGCACCATATATTTT. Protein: CASSPGTDGSTIYF. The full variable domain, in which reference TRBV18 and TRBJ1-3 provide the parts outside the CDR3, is NAGVMQNPRHLVRRRGQEARLRCSPMKGHSHVYWYRQLPEEGLKFMVYLQKENIIDESGMPKERFSAEFPKEGPSILRIQQVVRGDSAAYFCASSPGTDGSTIYFGEGSWLTVV.

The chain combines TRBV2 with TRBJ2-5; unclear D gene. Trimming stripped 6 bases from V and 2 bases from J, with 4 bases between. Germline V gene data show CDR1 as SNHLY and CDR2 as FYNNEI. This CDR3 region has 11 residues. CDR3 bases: TGTGCCAGCAGGGCTCAAGAGACCCAGTACTTC. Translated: CASRAQETQYF. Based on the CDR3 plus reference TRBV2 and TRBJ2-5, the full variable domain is EPEVTQTPSHQVTQMGQEVILRCVPISNHLYFYWYRQILGQKVEFLVSFYNNEISEKSEIFDDQFSVERPDGSNFTLKIRSTKLEDSAMYFCASRAQETQYFGPGTRLLVL.

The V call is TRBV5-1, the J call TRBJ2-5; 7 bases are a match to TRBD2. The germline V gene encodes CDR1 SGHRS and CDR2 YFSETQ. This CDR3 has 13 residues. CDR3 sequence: CAGGREIGETQYF. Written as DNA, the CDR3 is TGCGCGGGCGGGCGGGAGATAGGAGAGACCCAGTACTTC.

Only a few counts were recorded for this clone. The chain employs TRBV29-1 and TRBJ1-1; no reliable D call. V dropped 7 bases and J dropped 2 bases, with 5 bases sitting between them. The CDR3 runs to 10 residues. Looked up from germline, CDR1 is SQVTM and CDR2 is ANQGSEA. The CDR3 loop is CSDTNTEAFF. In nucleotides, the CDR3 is TGCAGCGACACAAACACTGAAGCTTTCTTT.

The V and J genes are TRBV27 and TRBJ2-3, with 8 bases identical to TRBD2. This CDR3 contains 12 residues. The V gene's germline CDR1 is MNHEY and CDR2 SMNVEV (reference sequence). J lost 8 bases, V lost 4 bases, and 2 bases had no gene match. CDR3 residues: CASSSLAGTQYF. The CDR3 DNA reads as TGTGCCAGCAGTTCTCTAGCGGGTACGCAGTATTTT.

CDR3 sequence (DNA): TGTGCCAGCAGCTATAGCGGGAGGTATGAGCAGTTCTTC. It is translated as CASSYSGRYEQFF. The chain uses TRBV7-9 and TRBJ2-1; TRBD2 matches 10 bases. V was clipped by 4 bases and J by 8 bases; unmatched bases: 2. This CDR3 has 13 residues. Per the germline V gene, CDR1 is SEHNR and CDR2 is FQNEAQ (reference sequence).

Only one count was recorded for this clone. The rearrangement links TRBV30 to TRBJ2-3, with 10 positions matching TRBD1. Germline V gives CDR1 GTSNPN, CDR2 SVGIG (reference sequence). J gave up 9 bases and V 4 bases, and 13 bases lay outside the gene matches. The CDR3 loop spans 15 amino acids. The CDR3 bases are TGTGCCTGGAATTACCGGGACAGGGGTTCAAACACGCAGTATTTT. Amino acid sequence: CAWNYRDRGSNTQYF.

The CDR3 loop reads CASNLGGRNKFF. Here the CDR3 DNA reads TGTGCCAGCAATCTCGGGGGTCGGAATAAGTTCTTC. The chain combines TRBV28 with TRBJ2-1; D is possibly TRBD2 (6 bases). CDR3 length: 12 amino acids. CDR1 and CDR2 (germline): MDHEN, SYDVKM. V gave up 7 bases and J gave up 14 bases, with 18 bases separating them.

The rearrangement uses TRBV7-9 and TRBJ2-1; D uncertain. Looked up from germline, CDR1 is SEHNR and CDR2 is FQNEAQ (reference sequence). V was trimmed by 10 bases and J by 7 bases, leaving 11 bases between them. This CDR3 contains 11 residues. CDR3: CATAYSNEQFF. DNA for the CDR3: TGTGCCACCGCGTATTCGAATGAGCAGTTCTTC.

This chain's CDR3 is CASSSNAGTNAAYEQYF. Written as DNA, the CDR3 is TGTGCCAGCAGCTCTAACGCCGGGACAAACGCAGCCTACGAGCAGTACTTC. The chain employs TRBV7-8 and TRBJ2-7, with D tentatively TRBD1 (6 bases). CDR1 and CDR2 from the germline V gene are SGHVS and FQNEAQ. The germline V and J ends were trimmed by 4 bases and 2 bases, with 21 bases remaining between them. The CDR3 sequence is 17 residues long.

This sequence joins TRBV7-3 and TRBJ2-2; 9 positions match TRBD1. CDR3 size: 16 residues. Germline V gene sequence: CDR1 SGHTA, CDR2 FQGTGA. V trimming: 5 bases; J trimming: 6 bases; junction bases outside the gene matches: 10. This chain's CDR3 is CASSPLGQGWSGELFF. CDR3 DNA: TGTGCCAGCAGCCCATTGGGACAGGGATGGTCCGGGGAGCTGTTTTTT.

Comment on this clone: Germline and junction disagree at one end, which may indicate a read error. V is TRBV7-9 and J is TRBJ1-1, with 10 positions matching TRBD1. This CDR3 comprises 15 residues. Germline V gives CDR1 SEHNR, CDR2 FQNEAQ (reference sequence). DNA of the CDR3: TGTTCCAGCAGCCGATGGGACAGGGGACCCTCTGAAGCTTTCTTT. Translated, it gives CSSSRWDRGPSEAFF.

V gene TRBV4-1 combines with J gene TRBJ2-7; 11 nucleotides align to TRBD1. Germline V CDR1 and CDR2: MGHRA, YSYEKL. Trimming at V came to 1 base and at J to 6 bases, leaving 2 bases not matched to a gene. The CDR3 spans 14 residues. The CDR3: CASSQVGTGGEQYF. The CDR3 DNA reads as TGCGCCAGCAGCCAAGTGGGGACAGGGGGCGAGCAGTACTTC.

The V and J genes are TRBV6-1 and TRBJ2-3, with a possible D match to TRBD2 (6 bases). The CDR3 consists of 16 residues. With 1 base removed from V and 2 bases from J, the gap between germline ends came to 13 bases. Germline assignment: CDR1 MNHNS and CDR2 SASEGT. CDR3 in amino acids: CASSEGGGTFTDTQYF. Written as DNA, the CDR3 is TGTGCCAGCAGTGAAGGTGGGGGGACTTTCACAGATACGCAGTATTTT.

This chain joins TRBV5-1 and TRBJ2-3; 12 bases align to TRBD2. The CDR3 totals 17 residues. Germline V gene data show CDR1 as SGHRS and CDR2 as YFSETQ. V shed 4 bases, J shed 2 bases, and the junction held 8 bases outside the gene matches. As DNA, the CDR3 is TGCGCCAGCAGCCGACTAGCGGGGGCCAGATACACAGATACGCAGTATTTT. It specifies CASSRLAGARYTDTQYF.

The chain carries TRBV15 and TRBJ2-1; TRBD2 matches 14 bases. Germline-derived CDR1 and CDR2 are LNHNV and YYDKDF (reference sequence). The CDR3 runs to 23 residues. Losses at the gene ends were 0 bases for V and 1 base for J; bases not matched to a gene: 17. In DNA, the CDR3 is TGTGCCACCAGCAGAGAATCTTTCCGACTAGCGGGAGGGTATATCGTGTCCTACAATGAGCAGTTCTTC. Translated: CATSRESFRLAGGYIVSYNEQFF. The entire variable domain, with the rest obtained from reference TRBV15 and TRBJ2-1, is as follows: DAMVIQNPRYQVTQFGKPVTLSCSQTLNHNVMYWYQQKSSQAPKLLFHYYDKDFNNEADTPDNFQSRRPNTSFCFLDIRSPGLGDTAMYLCATSRESFRLAGGYIVSYNEQFFGPGTRLTVL.

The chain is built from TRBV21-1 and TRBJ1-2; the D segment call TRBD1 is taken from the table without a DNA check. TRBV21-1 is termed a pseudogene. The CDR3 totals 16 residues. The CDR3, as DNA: TGTGCCAGCAGCAAAGAAGCGGGACAGGGGGACTATGGCTACACCTTC. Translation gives CASSKEAGQGDYGYTF.

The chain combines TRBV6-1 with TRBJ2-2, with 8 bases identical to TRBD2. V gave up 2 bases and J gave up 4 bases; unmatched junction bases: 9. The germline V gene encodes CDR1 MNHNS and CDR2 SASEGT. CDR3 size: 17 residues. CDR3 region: CASSERGRGATTGELFF. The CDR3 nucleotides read TGTGCCAGCAGTGAACGCGGGCGGGGGGCTACCACCGGGGAGCTGTTTTTT.